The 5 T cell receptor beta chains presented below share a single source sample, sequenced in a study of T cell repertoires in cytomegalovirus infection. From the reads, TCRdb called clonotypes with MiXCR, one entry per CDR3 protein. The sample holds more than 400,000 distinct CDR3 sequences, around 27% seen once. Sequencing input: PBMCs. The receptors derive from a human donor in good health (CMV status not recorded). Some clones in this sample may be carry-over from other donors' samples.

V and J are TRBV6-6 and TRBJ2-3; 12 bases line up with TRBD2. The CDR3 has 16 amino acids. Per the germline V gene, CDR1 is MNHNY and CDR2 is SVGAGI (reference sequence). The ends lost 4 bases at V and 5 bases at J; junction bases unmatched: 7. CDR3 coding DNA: TGTGCCAGCAGTTCGCTAGCGGGAGGGGGAAAAGATACGCAGTATTTT. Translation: CASSSLAGGGKDTQYF.

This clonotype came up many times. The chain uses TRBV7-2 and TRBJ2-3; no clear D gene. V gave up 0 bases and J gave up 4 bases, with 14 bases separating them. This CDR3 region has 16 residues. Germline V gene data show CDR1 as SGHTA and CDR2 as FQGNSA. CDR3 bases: TGTGCCAGCAGCTTAGCCCCATGGGCAGAGGCAGATACGCAGTATTTT. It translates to CASSLAPWAEADTQYF. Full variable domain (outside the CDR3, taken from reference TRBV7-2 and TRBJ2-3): GAGVSQSPSNKVTEKGKDVELRCDPISGHTALYWYRQSLGQGLEFLIYFQGNSAPDKSGLPSDRFSAERTGGSVSTLTIQRTQQEDSAVYLCASSLAPWAEADTQYFGPGTRLTVL.

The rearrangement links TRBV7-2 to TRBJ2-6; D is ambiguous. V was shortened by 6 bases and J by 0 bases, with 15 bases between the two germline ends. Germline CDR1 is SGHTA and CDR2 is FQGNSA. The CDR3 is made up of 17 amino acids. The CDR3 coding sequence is TGTGCCAGCAGGGGCCAGAACAGCTTCTCTGGGGCCAACGTCCTGACTTTC. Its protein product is CASRGQNSFSGANVLTF.

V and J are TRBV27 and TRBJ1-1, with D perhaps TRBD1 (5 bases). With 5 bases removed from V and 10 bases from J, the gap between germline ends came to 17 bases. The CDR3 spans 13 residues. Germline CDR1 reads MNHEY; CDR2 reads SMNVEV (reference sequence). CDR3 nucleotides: TGTGCCAGCAGTGCCTTTGGGCCAAGGGGAGCTTTCTTT. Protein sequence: CASSAFGPRGAFF.

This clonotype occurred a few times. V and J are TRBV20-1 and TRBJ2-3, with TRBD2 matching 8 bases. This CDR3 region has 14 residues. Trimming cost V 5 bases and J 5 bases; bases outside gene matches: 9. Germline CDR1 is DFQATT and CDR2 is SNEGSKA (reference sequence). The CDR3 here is CSAAAREGQDTQYF. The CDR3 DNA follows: TGCAGTGCTGCTGCCCGGGAGGGCCAAGATACGCAGTATTTT.